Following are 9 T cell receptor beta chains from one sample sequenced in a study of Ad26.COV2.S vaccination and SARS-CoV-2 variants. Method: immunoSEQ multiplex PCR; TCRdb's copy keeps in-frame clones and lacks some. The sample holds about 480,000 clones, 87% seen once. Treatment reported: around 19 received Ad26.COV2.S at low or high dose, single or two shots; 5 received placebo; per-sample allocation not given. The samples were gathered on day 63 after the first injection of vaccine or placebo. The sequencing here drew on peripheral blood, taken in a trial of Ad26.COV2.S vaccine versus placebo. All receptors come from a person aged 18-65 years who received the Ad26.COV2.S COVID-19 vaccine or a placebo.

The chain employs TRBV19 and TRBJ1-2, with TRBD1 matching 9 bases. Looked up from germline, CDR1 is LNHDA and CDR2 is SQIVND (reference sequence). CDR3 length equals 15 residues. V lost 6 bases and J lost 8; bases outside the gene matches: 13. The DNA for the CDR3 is TGTGCCAGTAGCCCCGGACAGGGGAAAACCAGGGGCTACACCTTC. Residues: CASSPGQGKTRGYTF. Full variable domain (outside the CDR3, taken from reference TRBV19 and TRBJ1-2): DGGITQSPKYLFRKEGQNVTLSCEQNLNHDAMYWYRQDPGQGLRLIYYSQIVNDFQKGDIAEGYSVSREKKESFPLTVTSAQKNPTAFYLCASSPGQGKTRGYTFGSGTRLTVV.

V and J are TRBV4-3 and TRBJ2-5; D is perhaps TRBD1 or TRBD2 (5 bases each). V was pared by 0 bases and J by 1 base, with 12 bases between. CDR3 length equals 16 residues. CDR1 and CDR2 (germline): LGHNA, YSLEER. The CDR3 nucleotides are TGCGCCAGCAGCCAAGATCGTCGGGGCCTCCAAGAGACCCAGTACTTC. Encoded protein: CASSQDRRGLQETQYF.

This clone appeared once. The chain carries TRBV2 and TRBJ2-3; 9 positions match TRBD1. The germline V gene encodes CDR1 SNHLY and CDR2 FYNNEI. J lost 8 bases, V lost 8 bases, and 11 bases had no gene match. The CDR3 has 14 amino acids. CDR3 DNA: TGTGCCAGCGCAACCGGGACAGGGATTTTTACGCAGTATTTT. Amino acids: CASATGTGIFTQYF.

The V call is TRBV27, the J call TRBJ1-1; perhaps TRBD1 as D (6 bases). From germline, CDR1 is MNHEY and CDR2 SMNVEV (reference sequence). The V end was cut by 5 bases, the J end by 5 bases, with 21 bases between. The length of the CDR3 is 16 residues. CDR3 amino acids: CASSLLQQGGGTEAFF. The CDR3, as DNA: TGTGCCAGCAGTCTGCTCCAACAGGGCGGAGGGACTGAAGCTTTCTTT.

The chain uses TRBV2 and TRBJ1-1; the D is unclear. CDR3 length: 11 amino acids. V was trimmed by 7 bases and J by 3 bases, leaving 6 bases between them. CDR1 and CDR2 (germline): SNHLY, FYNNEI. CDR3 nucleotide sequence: TGTGCCAGCAAAAGGGACACTGAAGCTTTCTTT. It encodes CASKRDTEAFF.

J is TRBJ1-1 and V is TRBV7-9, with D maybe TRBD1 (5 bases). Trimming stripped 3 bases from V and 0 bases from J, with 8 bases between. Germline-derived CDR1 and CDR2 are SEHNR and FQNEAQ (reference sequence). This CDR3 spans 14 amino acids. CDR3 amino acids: CASSFGGMNTEAFF. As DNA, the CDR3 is TGTGCCAGCAGCTTTGGGGGAATGAACACTGAAGCTTTCTTT.

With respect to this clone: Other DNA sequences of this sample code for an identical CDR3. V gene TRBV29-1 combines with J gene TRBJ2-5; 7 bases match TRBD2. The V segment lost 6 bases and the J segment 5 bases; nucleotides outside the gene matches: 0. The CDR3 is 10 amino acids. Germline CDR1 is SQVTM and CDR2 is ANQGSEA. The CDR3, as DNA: TGCAGCGTCGGGGGGGAGACCCAGTACTTC. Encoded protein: CSVGGETQYF.

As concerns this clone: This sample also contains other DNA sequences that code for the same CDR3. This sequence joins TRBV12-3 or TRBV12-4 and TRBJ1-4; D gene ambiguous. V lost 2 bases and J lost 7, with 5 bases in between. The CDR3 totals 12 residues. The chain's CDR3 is CASSLFGEKLFF. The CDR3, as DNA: TGTGCCAGCAGTTTATTCGGTGAAAAACTGTTTTTT.

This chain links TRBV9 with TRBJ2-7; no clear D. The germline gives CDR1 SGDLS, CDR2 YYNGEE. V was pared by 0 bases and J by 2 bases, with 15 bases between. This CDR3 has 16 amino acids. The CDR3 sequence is CASSVVGHGPPYEQYF. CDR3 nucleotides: TGTGCCAGCAGCGTAGTCGGCCATGGGCCACCCTACGAGCAGTACTTC.